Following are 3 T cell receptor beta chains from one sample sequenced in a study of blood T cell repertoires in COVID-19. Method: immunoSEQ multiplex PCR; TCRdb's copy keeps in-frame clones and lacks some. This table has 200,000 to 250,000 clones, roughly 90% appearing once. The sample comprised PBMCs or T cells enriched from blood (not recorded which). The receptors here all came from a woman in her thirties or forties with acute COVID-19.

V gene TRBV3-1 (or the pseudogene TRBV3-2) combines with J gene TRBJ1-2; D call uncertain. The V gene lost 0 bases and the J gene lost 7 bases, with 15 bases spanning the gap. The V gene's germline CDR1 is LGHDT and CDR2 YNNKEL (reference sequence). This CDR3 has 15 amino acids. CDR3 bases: TGTGCCAGCAGCCAAGAATCAGGCTCTCTGGGTGGCTACACCTTC. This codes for CASSQESGSLGGYTF.

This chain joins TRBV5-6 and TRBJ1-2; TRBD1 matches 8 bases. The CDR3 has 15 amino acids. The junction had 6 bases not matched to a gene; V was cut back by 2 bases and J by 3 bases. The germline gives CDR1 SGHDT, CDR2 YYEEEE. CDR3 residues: CASSFSGGRDYGYTF. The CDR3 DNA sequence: TGTGCCAGCAGCTTTTCAGGGGGCCGGGACTATGGCTACACCTTC.

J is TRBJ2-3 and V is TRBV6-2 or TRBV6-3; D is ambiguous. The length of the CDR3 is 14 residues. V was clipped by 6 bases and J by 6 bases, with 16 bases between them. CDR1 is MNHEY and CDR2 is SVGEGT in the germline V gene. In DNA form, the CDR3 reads TGTGCCAGCAGCTTAAAGTTTTCCGGGGATACGCAGTATTTT. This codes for CASSLKFSGDTQYF.